This is a list of T cell receptor beta chains from one sample in a study of blood T cell repertoires in COVID-19. Assay: immunoSEQ multiplex PCR; the TCRdb copy retains only in-frame clones and omits some. The repertoire holds about 74,000 clones, with roughly 83% as singletons. The material sequenced was peripheral blood. These receptor sequences come from a man older than 75 with acute or convalescent COVID-19. The CDR3 runs from the conserved cysteine through the conserved F or W. The order of the fields is D gene, J gene, clone size, V gene, CDR3 length, CDR3 DNA, CDR3 protein. A D gene is named only where the DNA matches it firmly. Not every row has a clone size; where given, it reads once, few, many or a size class.

TRBD1 | TRBJ1-2 | NA | TRBV29-1 | 16 | TGCAGCGTTGAATTTTCCTTTGGACAGGGCGTCTATGGCTACACCTTC | CSVEFSFGQGVYGYTF
TRBD1 | TRBJ1-1 | few | TRBV4-3 | 17 | TGCGCCAGCAGCCTAAGTGGGACAGGGGCTGTAGATACTGAAGCTTTCTTT | CASSLSGTGAVDTEAFF
NA | TRBJ2-7 | NA | TRBV21-1 | 15 | TGTGCCAGCAGCTCACCTAGCGGGCGTCCTTACGAGCAGTACTTC | CASSSPSGRPYEQYF
TRBD1 | TRBJ1-1 | NA | TRBV11-1 | 16 | TGTGCCAGCAGCTTACAAGGGACAGGGAGGAACACTGAAGCTTTCTTT | CASSLQGTGRNTEAFF
TRBD1 | TRBJ1-6 | NA | TRBV18 | 18 | TGTGCCAGCTCACCACTTGGGACAGGGGGCCATGATAATTCACCCCTCCACTTT | CASSPLGTGGHDNSPLHF
NA | TRBJ2-5 | once | TRBV7-2 | 14 | TGTGCCAGCAGCCCGCTGGGGAGGACAAAGACCCAGTACTTC | CASSPLGRTKTQYF
NA | TRBJ1-3 | NA | TRBV4-3 | 16 | TGCGCCAGCAGCCAAGAATGGGTGACAGTGGTAAACACCATATATTTT | CASSQEWVTVVNTIYF
NA | TRBJ1-1 | few | TRBV9 | 18 | TGTGCCAGCAGCCCCCCTAAGGGACACAAAGGAGATAACACTGAAGCTTTCTTT | CASSPPKGHKGDNTEAFF
NA | TRBJ2-2 | medium-sized | TRBV14 | 13 | TGTGCCAGCAGCCAGAGGGCCCCCGGGGAGCTGTTTTTT | CASSQRAPGELFF
NA | TRBJ1-5 | NA | TRBV27 | 12 | TGTGCCAGCAGTTCGGGGTATCAGCCCCAGCATTTT | CASSSGYQPQHF
NA | TRBJ2-1 | NA | TRBV7-9 | 14 | TGTGCCAGCAGCTTAGGGACTACGTACAATGAGCAGTTCTTC | CASSLGTTYNEQFF
NA | TRBJ1-3 | NA | TRBV9 | 14 | TGTGCCAGCAGCGGGCAGGGATCGGGAAACACCATATATTTT | CASSGQGSGNTIYF